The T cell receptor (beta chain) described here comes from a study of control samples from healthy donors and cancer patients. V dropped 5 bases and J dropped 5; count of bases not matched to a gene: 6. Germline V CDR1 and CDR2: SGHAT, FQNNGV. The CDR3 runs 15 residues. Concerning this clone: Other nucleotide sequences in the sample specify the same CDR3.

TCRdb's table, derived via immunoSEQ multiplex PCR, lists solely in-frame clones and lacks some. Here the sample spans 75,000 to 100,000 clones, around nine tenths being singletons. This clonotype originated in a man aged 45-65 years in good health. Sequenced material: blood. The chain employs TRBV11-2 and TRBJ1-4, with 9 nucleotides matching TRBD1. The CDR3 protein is CASSPWTGANEKLFF. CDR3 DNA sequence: TGTGCCAGCAGCCCCTGGACAGGGGCAAATGAAAAACTGTTTTTT.